This T cell receptor beta chain was documented in a study of T cells in Graves' hyperthyroidism and ophthalmopathy. A note on this clonotype: The antigen remains undetermined.

General observations from the study: In blood, most of the thyroid clonotypes expanded above 0.001 were also present.

The V and J ends lost 0 bases and 4 bases, in that order; junction bases with no gene match: 6. CDR3 length equals 15 residues. The germline gives CDR1 DFQATT, CDR2 SNEGSKA (reference sequence). The source material, RNA transcripts, was used to amplify TCR beta CDR3 regions. The HTBI primer set served for first-round RT-PCR of the TCR CDR3. From the multiplex PCR reads, TCRdb called clonotypes with MiXCR, one entry per CDR3 protein. The sample yields 500,000 to 550,000 distinct CDR3 sequences, approximately 20% seen once. The TCR originated in a middle-aged man with Graves' ophthalmopathy. The sample taken for sequencing was blood. The J gene is TRBJ2-4, the V gene TRBV20-1, with TRBD2 identical over 7 bases. Written as DNA, the CDR3 is TGCAGTGCTAGAGACGGGAGGCTCCTTAAAAACATTCAGTACTTC. It translates to CSARDGRLLKNIQYF.